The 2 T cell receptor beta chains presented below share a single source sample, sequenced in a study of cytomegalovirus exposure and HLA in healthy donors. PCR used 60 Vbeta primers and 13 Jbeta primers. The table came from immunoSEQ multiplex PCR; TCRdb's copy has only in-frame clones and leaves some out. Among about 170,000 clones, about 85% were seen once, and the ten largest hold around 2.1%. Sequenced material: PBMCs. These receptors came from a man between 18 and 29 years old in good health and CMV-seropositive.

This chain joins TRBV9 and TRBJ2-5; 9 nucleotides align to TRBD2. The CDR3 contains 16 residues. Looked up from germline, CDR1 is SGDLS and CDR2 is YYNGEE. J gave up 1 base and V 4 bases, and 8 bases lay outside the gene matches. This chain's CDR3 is CASSSRRAGGQETQYF. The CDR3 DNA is TGTGCCAGCAGCTCTCGGCGAGCGGGGGGCCAAGAGACCCAGTACTTC.

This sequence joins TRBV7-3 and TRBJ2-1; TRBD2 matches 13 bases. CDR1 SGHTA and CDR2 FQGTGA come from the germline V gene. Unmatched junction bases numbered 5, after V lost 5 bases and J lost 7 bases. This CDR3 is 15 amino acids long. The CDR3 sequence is CASSKLAGGPNEQFF. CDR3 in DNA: TGTGCCAGCAGCAAACTAGCGGGGGGGCCTAATGAGCAGTTCTTC.